This T cell receptor (beta chain) is from a study of neurological immune-mediated disorders. With 10-nucleotide random UMIs included, cDNA was synthesized by 5'RACE. MiXCR, applied by TCRdb to the 5' RACE reads, yields one record per CDR3 protein. The table lists about 28,000 distinct CDR3 sequences, 9% to 13% of them singletons. Volunteers attending a blood bank in Maryland, USA, served as healthy controls. This clonotype was found many times. Sequenced sample: PBMCs. The TCR was taken from a woman aged 60-75 years in good health.

The CDR3 nucleotides read TGTGCCAGCAGCTTACAGGGTGACCTGCGGGCGCAGTATTTT. Translation gives CASSLQGDLRAQYF. The chain carries TRBV7-8 and TRBJ2-3, with D possibly being TRBD1 or TRBD2 (5 bases each). The ends were cut back, 2 bases at V and 10 bases at J, with 16 bases in the middle. The V gene's germline CDR1 is SGHVS and CDR2 FQNEAQ. The CDR3 has 14 residues.